This passage covers 26 T cell receptor beta chains from one sample sequenced in a study of memory CD4+ T cells and cytomegalovirus serostatus. Clones were read by immunoSEQ multiplex PCR, and TCRdb kept only the in-frame ones, dropping some. Of 30,000 to 50,000 clones in the sample, roughly four fifths were seen once. The sort gate was single viable CD3+CD4+CD8-CD45RO+ cells for memory CD4+ T cells. The sequencing input was memory CD4+ T cells from blood. The receptors come from an adult in good health and CMV-seronegative.

There are a few counts of this clone. The chain links TRBV2 to TRBJ1-1; D unresolved. Trimming stripped 7 bases from V and 11 bases from J, with 5 bases between. The CDR3 spans 8 residues. In germline, CDR1 is SNHLY, CDR2 FYNNEI. Here the CDR3 DNA reads TGTGCCAGCACTGTGGCTTTCTTT. Translated, it gives CASTVAFF.

The chain joins TRBV10-3 to TRBJ1-6, with 9 bases that match TRBD1. The CDR3 covers 15 residues. Trimming cost V 3 bases and J 9 bases; bases outside gene matches: 6. Per germline, CDR1 ENHRY and CDR2 SYGVKD. The CDR3 loop is CAISDEDRGGSPLHF. In DNA form, the CDR3 reads TGTGCCATCAGTGACGAGGACAGGGGAGGTTCACCCCTCCACTTT.

This rearrangement joins TRBV18 to TRBJ2-5; D gene unclear. The CDR3 has 15 residues. V lost 5 bases, J lost 0 bases, and 13 bases lay in between. Germline CDR1 and CDR2: KGHSH and LQKENI. The CDR3 loop is CASSDRASNQETQYF. DNA of the CDR3: TGTGCCAGCTCAGATAGGGCCTCCAACCAAGAGACCCAGTACTTC. Using reference TRBV18 and TRBJ2-5 for the parts outside the CDR3, the full variable domain is NAGVMQNPRHLVRRRGQEARLRCSPMKGHSHVYWYRQLPEEGLKFMVYLQKENIIDESGMPKERFSAEFPKEGPSILRIQQVVRGDSAAYFCASSDRASNQETQYFGPGTRLLVL.

The table lists this clone with a few counts. The chain employs TRBV6-6 and TRBJ2-7; the match to TRBD1 covers 10 bases. Losses at the gene ends were 2 bases for V and 5 bases for J; bases not matched to a gene: 6. There are 15 residues in the CDR3. CDR1 is MNHNY, CDR2 SVGAGI, per germline (reference sequence). CDR3 region: CASSYQTGGKNEQYF. The CDR3 DNA sequence: TGTGCCAGCAGTTACCAGACAGGGGGCAAGAACGAGCAGTACTTC.

This clone was picked up one time. V is TRBV7-2 and J is TRBJ1-5; tentative D call: TRBD1 (5 bases). The ends were cut back, 5 bases at V and 5 bases at J, with 19 bases in the middle. The CDR3 loop spans 16 amino acids. Germline assignment: CDR1 SGHTA and CDR2 FQGNSA. DNA of the CDR3: TGTGCCAGCAGCCCCCGGGGGGGGGAGTGGGATCAGCCCCAGCATTTT. Its translation: CASSPRGGEWDQPQHF.

V and J are TRBV7-3 and TRBJ2-2, with 10 bases that match TRBD2. This CDR3 spans 16 amino acids. J was trimmed by 5 bases and V by 2 bases; bases with no gene match: 5. CDR1 and CDR2 from the germline V gene are SGHTA and FQGTGA. DNA for the CDR3: TGTGCCAGCAGCTTACTAGCGGGGGCGAGGACCGGGGAGCTGTTTTTT. It encodes CASSLLAGARTGELFF. Drawing the rest from reference TRBV7-3 and TRBJ2-2, the complete variable domain is GAGVSQTPSNKVTEKGKYVELRCDPISGHTALYWYRQSLGQGPEFLIYFQGTGAADDSGLPNDRFFAVRPEGSVSTLKIQRTERGDSAVYLCASSLLAGARTGELFFGEGSRLTVL.

This clone was counted a single time. This chain joins TRBV7-9 and TRBJ1-5; 11 positions agree with TRBD1. The germline V gene has CDR1 SEHNR and CDR2 FQNEAQ (reference sequence). This CDR3 contains 17 residues. With V trimmed by 5 bases and J by 1 base, 7 bases remained unmatched. CDR3 sequence (DNA): TGTGCCAGCAGCAAAGGGACAGGGGGGATAAGCAATCAGCCCCAGCATTTT. Its translation: CASSKGTGGISNQPQHF.

Worth noting for this clone: Additional DNA sequences in this sample encode the identical CDR3. The chain is built from TRBV27 and TRBJ1-2; possible D gene TRBD1, 5 bases. V dropped 7 bases and J dropped 4 bases, with 13 bases sitting between them. Germline values: CDR1 MNHEY, CDR2 SMNVEV (reference sequence). This CDR3 is built from 13 residues. CDR3 DNA: TGTGCCAGCACCATGGGGCAGGGCTATGGCTACACCTTC. This encodes CASTMGQGYGYTF.

The rearrangement joins TRBV4-2 to TRBJ2-3, with a possible D match to TRBD1 (5 bases). This CDR3 region has 15 residues. CDR1 and CDR2 from the germline V gene are LGHNA and YNFKEQ. The germline V and J ends were trimmed by 4 bases and 0 bases, with 11 bases remaining between them. CDR3 coding DNA: TGTGCCAGCAGCCCTCGGACATCTAGCACAGATACGCAGTATTTT. It specifies CASSPRTSSTDTQYF.

The chain has TRBV5-6 and TRBJ2-5, with 10 bases that match TRBD2. V was pared by 0 bases and J by 2 bases, with 1 base of the junction left unmatched. Germline CDR1 SGHDT, CDR2 YYEEEE. There are 15 residues in the CDR3. The DNA for the CDR3 is TGTGCCAGCAGCTTGGCACTAGCGGGGCAAGAGACCCAGTACTTC. It codes for CASSLALAGQETQYF.

This chain joins TRBV6-5 and TRBJ1-2; no reliable D call. V gave up 3 bases and J gave up 0 bases, with 8 bases separating them. The CDR3 loop spans 14 amino acids. Germline V gene data show CDR1 as MNHEY and CDR2 as SVGAGI. The CDR3 bases are TGTGCCAGCAGTTATCACGGTTCTAACTATGGCTACACCTTC. Translated, it gives CASSYHGSNYGYTF.

This chain links TRBV5-1 with TRBJ2-3; D is possibly TRBD1 (5 bases). The V end was cut by 0 bases, the J end by 2 bases, with 7 bases between. This CDR3 has 14 residues. Per germline, CDR1 SGHRS and CDR2 YFSETQ. CDR3 amino acids: CASSLGGFTDTQYF. The CDR3 region has the DNA TGCGCCAGCAGCTTGGGGGGCTTCACAGATACGCAGTATTTT.

J is TRBJ2-7 and V is TRBV25-1; no reliable D call. Germline-derived CDR1 and CDR2 are MGHDK and SYGVNS. V was cut by 1 base and J by 1 base, with 11 bases left in between. The CDR3 is 15 residues long. The CDR3 DNA reads TGTGCCAGCAGTGAATCCAAACAGTCTTCCTACGAGCAGTACTTC. Protein: CASSESKQSSYEQYF.

The rearrangement uses TRBV11-2 and TRBJ1-4; maybe TRBD1 (6 bases). Germline V gene data show CDR1 as SGHAT and CDR2 as FQNNGV. Trimming stripped 5 bases from V and 8 bases from J, with 18 bases between. The CDR3 has 15 amino acids. CDR3: CASSPRGGAEEKLFF. CDR3 DNA: TGTGCCAGCAGCCCCCGAGGGGGGGCAGAGGAAAAACTGTTTTTT.

By frequency in the sample, this clone is medium-sized. The chain joins TRBV7-9 to TRBJ2-1; 8 bases agree with TRBD2. The CDR3 runs to 14 residues. Losses at the gene ends were 6 bases for V and 8 bases for J; bases not matched to a gene: 9. Germline V gene data show CDR1 as SEHNR and CDR2 as FQNEAQ (reference sequence). The CDR3 is CASSHSGTRDEQFF. For the CDR3, the DNA is TGTGCCAGCAGTCACAGCGGGACTAGGGATGAGCAGTTCTTC.

This clone was seen only a few times. V usage is TRBV23-1 and J usage is TRBJ1-1, with TRBD1 matching 12 bases. TRBV23-1 is assigned to the ORF class and has an uncertain function. V dropped 1 base and J dropped 4; count of bases not matched to a gene: 7. CDR3 length: 17 residues. Here the CDR3 DNA reads TGCGCCAGCAGTCAATGCGGGACAGGGGGCGGTTGCACTGAAGCTTTCTTT. Translation: CASSQCGTGGGCTEAFF.

CDR3 region: CASSNRRGPGNTIYF. As DNA, the CDR3 is TGTGCCAGCAGTAATAGACGGGGACCTGGAAACACCATATATTTT. This chain joins TRBV7-8 and TRBJ1-3; D perhaps matches TRBD1 (5 bases). V was trimmed by 6 bases and J by 2 bases, leaving 14 bases between them. Per germline, CDR1 SGHVS and CDR2 FQNEAQ. There are 15 residues in the CDR3.

V usage is TRBV27 and J usage is TRBJ2-3, with TRBD2 matching over 7 bases. The V and J ends lost 5 bases and 2 bases, in that order; junction bases with no gene match: 7. The CDR3 spans 15 residues. Germline V gene lookup returns CDR1 MNHEY and CDR2 SMNVEV (reference sequence). The CDR3 protein is CASSKGTIYTDTQYF. DNA of the CDR3: TGTGCCAGCAGTAAAGGGACTATCTACACAGATACGCAGTATTTT.

The J gene is TRBJ1-2, the V gene TRBV7-8; a weak D match, TRBD1 (6 bases). Germline V gene sequence: CDR1 SGHVS, CDR2 FQNEAQ. Trimming shortened V by 5 bases and J by 5 bases, and 12 bases separated the two germline ends. The CDR3 is 13 residues long. CDR3 nucleotide sequence: TGTGCCAGCAGCATGAGGGGGGAATATGGCTACACCTTC. It is translated as CASSMRGEYGYTF.

This clone was detected only once. The chain is built from TRBV27 and TRBJ1-4; TRBD1 is a possible D gene (5 bases). This CDR3 is 15 amino acids long. Germline CDR1 is MNHEY and CDR2 is SMNVEV (reference sequence). V was pared by 2 bases and J by 9 bases, with 16 bases between. The CDR3 loop is CASSLGPGSGQKLFF. Here the CDR3 DNA reads TGTGCCAGCAGTTTAGGACCCGGGTCGGGGCAAAAACTGTTTTTT.

The chain joins TRBV4-2 to TRBJ2-3, with D unclear. V lost 0 bases, J lost 3 bases, and 13 bases lay in between. Germline loops: CDR1 LGHNA, CDR2 YNFKEQ. The CDR3 extends over 16 amino acids. The chain's CDR3 is CASSQEARLGTDTQYF. DNA of the CDR3: TGTGCCAGCAGCCAAGAAGCCCGCTTGGGGACAGATACGCAGTATTTT.

The V gene is TRBV5-1, the J gene TRBJ1-1, with TRBD1 matching over 10 bases. The CDR3 sequence is 14 residues long. CDR1 is SGHRS, CDR2 YFSETQ, per germline. The trim removed 4 bases at V and 6 bases at J, leaving 6 bases unmatched. DNA of the CDR3: TGCGCCAGCAGCCAGGCCGGGACAGGGGCTGAAGCTTTCTTT. Translated, it gives CASSQAGTGAEAFF.

V gene TRBV19 combines with J gene TRBJ2-7; D remains ambiguous. The CDR3 covers 15 residues. Germline assignment: CDR1 LNHDA and CDR2 SQIVND (reference sequence). V lost 7 bases, J lost 1 base, and 17 bases lay in between. The DNA for the CDR3 is TGTGCCAGTACCCCACGGGCGGATCTTTCCTACGAGCAGTACTTC. This encodes CASTPRADLSYEQYF.

The chain recombines TRBV18 with TRBJ2-2; TRBD1 matches 9 bases. V shed 4 bases and J 2 bases; nucleotides not matched to a gene: 5. Per germline, CDR1 KGHSH and CDR2 LQKENI. The CDR3 spans 16 residues. This CDR3 reads CASSRSGQGNTGELFF. The DNA of the CDR3 is TGTGCCAGCTCACGCTCGGGACAGGGTAACACCGGGGAGCTGTTTTTT.

This chain uses TRBV29-1 with TRBJ1-1; TRBD1 might be the D (5 bases). V dropped 4 bases and J dropped 2 bases, with 17 bases sitting between them. This CDR3 spans 15 amino acids. Germline CDR1 is SQVTM and CDR2 is ANQGSEA. CDR3 nucleotide sequence: TGCAGCGTTGTAGCTTTCCAGGGCACTAACACTGAAGCTTTCTTT. Encoded protein: CSVVAFQGTNTEAFF. Combining the CDR3 with reference TRBV29-1 and TRBJ1-1 gives the whole variable domain SAVISQKPSRDICQRGTSLTIQCQVDSQVTMMFWYRQQPGQSLTLIATANQGSEATYESGFVIDKFPISRPNLTFSTLTVSNMSPEDSSIYLCSVVAFQGTNTEAFFGQGTRLTVV.

The J gene is TRBJ1-4, the V gene TRBV6-6, with 8 bases matching TRBD1. V lost 4 bases and J lost 2; bases outside the gene matches: 6. CDR1 and CDR2 from the germline V gene are MNHNY and SVGAGI (reference sequence). This CDR3 has 16 residues. The CDR3 nucleotides are TGTGCCAGCAGTTCGACAGGGGTTAGCACTAATGAAAAACTGTTTTTT. It yields the protein CASSSTGVSTNEKLFF.